The following is a T cell receptor beta chain sequence with its context. Its antigen is still unknown. The data were taken from a study of cytomegalovirus exposure and HLA in healthy donors. Study in general: Approximately 190 million T cells yielded approximately 100 million unique TCR beta sequences, as an earlier analysis found.

V lost 3 bases, J lost 4 bases, and 3 bases lay in between. The V gene's germline CDR1 is MNHNS and CDR2 SASEGT. The CDR3 extends over 11 amino acids. The PCR made use of 60 Vbeta and 13 Jbeta primers. Using immunoSEQ multiplex PCR, the repertoire was profiled, and TCRdb retains in-frame clones only, with some absent. The sample holds around 150,000 clones, 85% seen once. Study outcomes and limitations: Reports indicated that the classifier achieved high specificity and sensitivity in diagnosing cytomegalovirus status.

The chain links TRBV6-1 to TRBJ1-2; no firm D call. Sequenced input: PBMCs. The receptor comes from a young man in good health and CMV-seropositive. This chain's CDR3 is CASSDSYGYTF. Here the CDR3 DNA reads TGTGCCAGCAGTGACAGCTATGGCTACACCTTC.